The 5 T cell receptor beta chains given below trace back to one sample, sequenced in a study of cytotoxic CD8 clonotypes in ibrutinib-treated CLL. Libraries were prepared by immunoSEQ multiplex PCR; TCRdb keeps only in-frame clonotypes and omits some of them. The data hold about 140,000 clones, with more than 85% observed a single time. The sequencing used PBMCs, collected after 12 months of ibrutinib treatment. The receptor source for this set is a human donor with chronic lymphocytic leukemia.

J is TRBJ2-7 and V is TRBV9; D is possibly TRBD1 (5 bases). This CDR3 contains 12 residues. Germline CDR1 SGDLS, CDR2 YYNGEE. The V end lost 4 bases, the J end lost 1 base, and 6 bases lay between the germline ends. The CDR3 loop reads CASSRGSYEQYF. In DNA, the CDR3 is TGTGCCAGCAGCAGGGGTTCCTACGAGCAGTACTTC.

CDR3 residues: CASSQGRGLVNEKLFF. CDR3 bases: TGTGCCAGCAGCCAGGGGAGGGGGCTGGTTAATGAAAAACTGTTTTTT. The rearrangement links TRBV7-6 to TRBJ1-4, with TRBD1 matching 7 bases. V gave up 5 bases and J gave up 4 bases; unmatched junction bases: 10. The CDR3 has 16 residues. Looked up from germline, CDR1 is SGHVS and CDR2 is FNYEAQ.

The chain is built from TRBV4-2 and TRBJ2-7; D unclear. Germline loops: CDR1 LGHNA, CDR2 YNFKEQ. CDR3 length: 14 amino acids. Trimming removed 0 bases from V and 2 bases from J, with 8 bases in between. CDR3 residues: CASSQEPPPYEQYF. CDR3 DNA sequence: TGTGCCAGCAGCCAAGAGCCCCCCCCCTACGAGCAGTACTTC.

CDR3 nucleotide sequence: TGTGCCAGCAGTTTACGGGCCTCCGGGGAGCTGTTTTTT. This sequence encodes CASSLRASGELFF. This chain joins TRBV28 and TRBJ2-2, with D unclear. Per germline, CDR1 MDHEN and CDR2 SYDVKM. CDR3 length: 13 amino acids. V was pared by 2 bases and J by 6 bases, with 7 bases between.

This sequence joins TRBV6-4 and TRBJ2-3; possibly TRBD2 for D (6 bases). The CDR3 length is 15 residues. Trimming removed 4 bases at V and 1 base at J, with 12 bases between. Germline CDR1 is MRHNA and CDR2 is SNTAGT. The CDR3 DNA is TGTGCCAGCAGTGCCGAAGGGACTGGCACAGATACGCAGTATTTT. Amino acids: CASSAEGTGTDTQYF.